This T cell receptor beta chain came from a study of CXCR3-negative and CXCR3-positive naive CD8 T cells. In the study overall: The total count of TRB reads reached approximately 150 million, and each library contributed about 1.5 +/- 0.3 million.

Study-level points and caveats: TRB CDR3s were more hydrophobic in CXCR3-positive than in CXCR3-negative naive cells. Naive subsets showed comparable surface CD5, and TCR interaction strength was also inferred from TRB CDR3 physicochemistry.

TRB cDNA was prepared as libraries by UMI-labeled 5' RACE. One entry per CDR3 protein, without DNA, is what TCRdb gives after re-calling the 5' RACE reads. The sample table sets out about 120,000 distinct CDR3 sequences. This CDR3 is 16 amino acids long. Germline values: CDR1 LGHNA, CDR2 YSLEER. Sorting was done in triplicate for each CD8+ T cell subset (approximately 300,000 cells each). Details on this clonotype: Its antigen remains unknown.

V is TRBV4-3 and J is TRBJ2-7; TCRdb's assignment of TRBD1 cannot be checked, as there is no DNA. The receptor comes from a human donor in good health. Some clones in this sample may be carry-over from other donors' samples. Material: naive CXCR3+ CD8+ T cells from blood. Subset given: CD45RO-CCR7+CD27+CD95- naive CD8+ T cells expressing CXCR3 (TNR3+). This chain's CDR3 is CASSQDRTGGTYEQYF.